Shown below are 24 T cell receptor beta chains from a single sample sequenced in a study of shared clonotypes between healthy human individuals. Here immunoSEQ multiplex PCR was the method, and the copy in TCRdb shows in-frame clones only, minus some. This sample has some 1 million clones, with about 77% found just once. The sequencing input was memory CD4+ T cells sorted from blood. The subset here: CD45RA-negative fraction. These receptors originate from a man younger than 35 in good health.

CDR3 region: CASSPSGGLDTEAFF. CDR3 sequence (DNA): TGTGCCAGCTCACCCTCAGGGGGCTTGGACACTGAAGCTTTCTTT. The V call is TRBV18, the J call TRBJ1-1; 8 nucleotides align to TRBD1. Looked up from germline, CDR1 is KGHSH and CDR2 is LQKENI. Losses at the gene ends were 3 bases for V and 3 bases for J; bases not matched to a gene: 6. The CDR3 is 15 residues long.

In its sample, this clone was seen a few times. The chain joins TRBV30 to TRBJ2-7, with TRBD2 matching over 13 bases. The CDR3 totals 16 residues. The germline V gene has CDR1 GTSNPN and CDR2 SVGIG (reference sequence). The junction had 6 bases not matched to a gene; V was cut back by 0 bases and J by 4 bases. CDR3 nucleotide sequence: TGTGCCTGGAGTGTCTCCAGGACTAGCGGGGGTTACGAGCAGTACTTC. Protein: CAWSVSRTSGGYEQYF.

V is TRBV13 and J is TRBJ2-1; D ambiguous. V lost 4 bases to trimming and J lost 9 bases, with 13 bases between them. The germline CDR1 and CDR2 sequences are PRHDT and FYEKMQ (reference sequence). The CDR3 length is 13 residues. The CDR3 loop reads CASSSPTLTEQFF. The CDR3, as DNA: TGTGCCAGCAGCTCCCCTACCCTCACTGAGCAGTTCTTC.

V usage is TRBV2 and J usage is TRBJ1-2, with TRBD1 identical over 12 bases. With 6 bases clipped from V and 2 bases from J, the junction kept 4 bases outside the gene matches. The CDR3 loop spans 15 amino acids. Germline values: CDR1 SNHLY, CDR2 FYNNEI. CDR3 loop: CASSRDRGLNYGYTF. In DNA, the CDR3 is TGTGCCAGCAGCCGGGACAGGGGGCTAAACTATGGCTACACCTTC.

The rearrangement uses TRBV5-8 and TRBJ2-3, with 7 bases aligning to TRBD2. V dropped 4 bases and J dropped 8; count of bases not matched to a gene: 10. The V gene's germline CDR1 is SGHTS and CDR2 YDEGEE. CDR3 length: 14 residues. The CDR3 spells CASSTRGDSVTQYF. Written as DNA, the CDR3 is TGTGCCAGCAGCACCCGGGGGGATAGCGTTACGCAGTATTTT.

This clone was found a few times. This chain uses TRBV4-3 with TRBJ2-5, with a weak D call TRBD2 (5 bases). This CDR3 contains 14 residues. The V and J ends lost 0 bases and 7 bases respectively, with 12 bases between them. Germline V gene data show CDR1 as LGHNA and CDR2 as YSLEER. The chain's CDR3 is CASSQDREMVTQYF. In DNA form, the CDR3 reads TGCGCCAGCAGCCAAGATAGGGAGATGGTGACCCAGTACTTC.

This clone was seen a single time. The chain carries TRBV9 and TRBJ1-6, with 7 bases matching TRBD1. The CDR3 extends over 16 amino acids. Germline V gene lookup returns CDR1 SGDLS and CDR2 YYNGEE. Trimming removed 4 bases from V and 7 bases from J; junction bases left unmatched: 11. CDR3 loop: CASSLKEGAGNSPLHF. CDR3 nucleotide sequence: TGTGCCAGCAGCCTAAAGGAGGGGGCTGGCAATTCACCCCTCCACTTT.

The gene calls are TRBV4-1 and TRBJ1-6; tentatively, D is TRBD1 (5 bases). The CDR3 is made up of 15 amino acids. Germline V gene sequence: CDR1 MGHRA, CDR2 YSYEKL. V was clipped by 0 bases and J by 10 bases, with 13 bases between them. This CDR3 is CASSQEIQGISPLHF. The DNA for the CDR3 is TGCGCCAGCAGCCAAGAAATCCAGGGTATCTCACCCCTCCACTTT.

The chain employs TRBV4-1 and TRBJ2-7; D is possibly TRBD1 or TRBD2 (5 bases each). The germline V gene encodes CDR1 MGHRA and CDR2 YSYEKL. The germline V and J ends were trimmed by 3 bases and 0 bases, with 24 bases remaining between them. CDR3 size: 19 residues. Here the CDR3 DNA reads TGCGCCAGCAGCCAGGACATCTCTCACGGTTTGGGGAGCTCCTACGAGCAGTACTTC. It encodes CASSQDISHGLGSSYEQYF.

The J gene is TRBJ1-5, the V gene TRBV19; no clear D. This CDR3 has 15 amino acids. Per germline, CDR1 LNHDA and CDR2 SQIVND (reference sequence). V shed 3 bases and J shed 4 bases, with 13 bases lying between them. For the CDR3, the DNA is TGTGCCAGTAGTATGGCGGGTACGAGAAATCAGCCCCAGCATTTT. Residues: CASSMAGTRNQPQHF.

The chain links TRBV9 to TRBJ2-1; the match to TRBD2 covers 8 bases. With 1 base clipped from V and 8 bases from J, the junction kept 8 bases outside the gene matches. The CDR3 consists of 15 residues. Germline V CDR1 and CDR2: SGDLS, YYNGEE. The CDR3 sequence is CASSVSLAAGYEQFF. The CDR3 DNA reads TGTGCCAGCAGCGTATCACTAGCGGCGGGGTATGAGCAGTTCTTC.

This clone was detected only a few times. The chain couples TRBV19 to TRBJ1-5; D is unresolved. CDR3 length: 14 amino acids. Trimming took off 6 bases at V and 7 bases at J, with 16 bases between the two ends. Germline CDR1 is LNHDA and CDR2 is SQIVND (reference sequence). The CDR3 sequence is CASSQTPTGQPQHF. DNA of the CDR3: TGTGCCAGTAGCCAGACTCCGACCGGACAGCCCCAGCATTTT. Complete variable domain (other parts from reference TRBV19 and TRBJ1-5): DGGITQSPKYLFRKEGQNVTLSCEQNLNHDAMYWYRQDPGQGLRLIYYSQIVNDFQKGDIAEGYSVSREKKESFPLTVTSAQKNPTAFYLCASSQTPTGQPQHFGDGTRLSIL.

The chain uses TRBV27 and TRBJ2-1; 8 nucleotides match TRBD1. The germline CDR1 and CDR2 sequences are MNHEY and SMNVEV (reference sequence). The CDR3 contains 14 residues. The CDR3 loop is CGAGSGQGYNEQFF. As DNA, the CDR3 is TGTGGAGCAGGAAGCGGACAGGGTTACAATGAGCAGTTCTTC.

This clone appeared many times. The rearrangement uses TRBV5-1 and TRBJ2-2, with unresolved D. The germline CDR1 and CDR2 sequences are SGHRS and YFSETQ. The V end was cut by 4 bases, the J end by 5 bases, with 15 bases between. The CDR3 is made up of 15 amino acids. The chain's CDR3 is CASSDGRVGTGELFF. CDR3 bases: TGCGCCAGCAGCGATGGACGGGTGGGGACCGGGGAGCTGTTTTTT. The whole variable domain, remainder taken from reference TRBV5-1 and TRBJ2-2, is KAGVTQTPRYLIKTRGQQVTLSCSPISGHRSVSWYQQTPGQGLQFLFEYFSETQRNKGNFPGRFSGRQFSNSRSEMNVSTLELGDSALYLCASSDGRVGTGELFFGEGSRLTVL.

The chain employs TRBV10-3 and TRBJ2-7; tentative D call: TRBD1 (7 bases). Trimming removed 11 bases from V and 0 bases from J, with 17 bases in between. Germline V gives CDR1 ENHRY, CDR2 SYGVKD. This CDR3 is built from 14 residues. The CDR3 DNA reads TGTGCCTCCCGCGGGACAGTCCTCTCCTACGAGCAGTACTTC. Translation: CASRGTVLSYEQYF.

The chain recombines TRBV12-2 with TRBJ2-2; the D segment call TRBD1 is taken from the table without a DNA check. TRBV12-2 is a pseudogene. The CDR3 length is 13 residues. Here the CDR3 reads CASRDTNTGELFF. CDR3 coding DNA: TGTGCAAGTCGCGACACCAACACCGGGGAGCTGTTTTTT.

Concerning this clone itself: The junction differs from germline at one of its ends, possibly a read error. This chain uses TRBV19 with TRBJ2-5, with a possible D match to TRBD2 (5 bases). The CDR3 runs to 13 residues. Looked up from germline, CDR1 is LNHDA and CDR2 is SQIVND (reference sequence). The CDR3 here is CAGSRGGPETQYF. For the CDR3, the DNA is TGTGCCGGTAGTCGCGGAGGCCCGGAGACCCAGTACTTC.

For this clone: Other DNA variants within this sample encode the same CDR3. The V call is TRBV27, the J call TRBJ1-5; no reliable D call. Trimming left V 0 bases short and J 4 bases short, with 4 bases between. Looked up from germline, CDR1 is MNHEY and CDR2 is SMNVEV (reference sequence). This CDR3 region has 13 residues. The CDR3 region has the DNA TGTGCCAGCAGTTTATCGGTAAATCAGCCCCAGCATTTT. Amino acids: CASSLSVNQPQHF.

This clone was observed a handful of times. The rearrangement joins TRBV18 to TRBJ1-1; D not resolved. Germline CDR1 and CDR2: KGHSH and LQKENI. Trimming shortened V by 0 bases and J by 9 bases, and 11 bases separated the two germline ends. This CDR3 spans 13 amino acids. CDR3 sequence reads: CASSPPERVKAFF. In DNA form, the CDR3 reads TGTGCCAGCTCACCACCGGAAAGGGTTAAAGCTTTCTTT.

The chain recombines TRBV6-6 with TRBJ2-6; D is unclear. Between the trimmed V and J ends, which lost 0 bases and 2 bases, there was a span of 5 bases. Germline V gene lookup returns CDR1 MNHNY and CDR2 SVGAGI (reference sequence). The CDR3 loop spans 15 amino acids. DNA for the CDR3: TGTGCCAGCAGTTACTCCACCACTGGGGCCAACGTCCTGACTTTC. It specifies CASSYSTTGANVLTF.

Notes on this clone: Other DNA sequences from this sample encode an identical CDR3 as well. The chain uses TRBV29-1 and TRBJ1-2; D gene uncertain. CDR1 and CDR2 from the germline V gene are SQVTM and ANQGSEA. V was pared by 7 bases and J by 4 bases, with 4 bases between. The CDR3 sequence is 9 residues long. The CDR3 sequence: CSDSYGYTF. The CDR3 nucleotides read TGCAGCGACTCCTATGGCTACACCTTC.

This clone came up a few times. This chain connects TRBV10-1 to TRBJ1-6; unclear D gene. This CDR3 is built from 13 residues. The germline V gene encodes CDR1 WNHNN and CDR2 SYGVQD (reference sequence). The V gene lost 2 bases and the J gene lost 7 bases, with 6 bases spanning the gap. The CDR3 spells CASSEGWNSPLHF. The CDR3 nucleotides read TGCGCCAGCAGTGAGGGTTGGAATTCACCCCTCCACTTT.

The chain combines TRBV2 with TRBJ2-2, with a possible D match to TRBD2 (6 bases). This CDR3 region has 14 residues. From germline, CDR1 is SNHLY and CDR2 FYNNEI. V was pared by 6 bases and J by 5 bases, with 13 bases between. Here the CDR3 reads CASRGGVETGELFF. The CDR3 nucleotides are TGTGCCAGCAGGGGGGGAGTTGAAACCGGGGAGCTGTTTTTT.

The chain employs TRBV5-1 and TRBJ1-2; tentative D call: TRBD1 (5 bases). The germline V and J ends were trimmed by 0 bases and 4 bases, with 13 bases remaining between them. CDR3 length: 15 residues. Per germline, CDR1 SGHRS and CDR2 YFSETQ. This CDR3 reads CASSLGSGQGYGYTF. CDR3 DNA sequence: TGCGCCAGCAGCTTGGGATCCGGCCAGGGCTATGGCTACACCTTC.